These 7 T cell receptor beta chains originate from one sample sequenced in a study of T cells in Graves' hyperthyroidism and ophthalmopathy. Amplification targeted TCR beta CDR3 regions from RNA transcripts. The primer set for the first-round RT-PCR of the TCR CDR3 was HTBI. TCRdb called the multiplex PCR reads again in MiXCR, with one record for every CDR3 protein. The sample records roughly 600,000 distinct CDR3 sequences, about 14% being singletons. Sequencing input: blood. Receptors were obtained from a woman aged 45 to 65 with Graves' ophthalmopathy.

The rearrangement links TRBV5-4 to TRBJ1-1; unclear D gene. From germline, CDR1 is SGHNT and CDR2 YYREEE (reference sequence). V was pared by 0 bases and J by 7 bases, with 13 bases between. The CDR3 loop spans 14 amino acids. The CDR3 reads CASSLGAGLGEAFF. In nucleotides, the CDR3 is TGTGCCAGCAGCTTGGGGGCCGGACTGGGTGAAGCTTTCTTT. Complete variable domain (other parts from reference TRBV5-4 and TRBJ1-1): ETGVTQSPTHLIKTRGQQVTLRCSSQSGHNTVSWYQQALGQGPQFIFQYYREEENGRGNFPPRFSGLQFPNYSSELNVNALELDDSALYLCASSLGAGLGEAFFGQGTRLTVV.

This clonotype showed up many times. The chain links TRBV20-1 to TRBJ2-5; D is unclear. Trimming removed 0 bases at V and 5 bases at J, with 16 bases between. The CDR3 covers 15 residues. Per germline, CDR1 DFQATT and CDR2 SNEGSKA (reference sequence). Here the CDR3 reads CSARDLRLSGETQYF. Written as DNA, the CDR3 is TGCAGTGCTAGAGATCTAAGGCTATCGGGCGAGACCCAGTACTTC.

The CDR3 loop is CASSPVPSGSREQYF. Written as DNA, the CDR3 is TGTGCCAGCAGCCCCGTACCTAGCGGGAGCCGCGAGCAGTACTTC. V and J are TRBV7-3 and TRBJ2-7, with 10 positions matching TRBD2. The germline V gene encodes CDR1 SGHTA and CDR2 FQGTGA. The CDR3 totals 15 residues. The trim removed 5 bases at V and 6 bases at J, leaving 10 bases unmatched.

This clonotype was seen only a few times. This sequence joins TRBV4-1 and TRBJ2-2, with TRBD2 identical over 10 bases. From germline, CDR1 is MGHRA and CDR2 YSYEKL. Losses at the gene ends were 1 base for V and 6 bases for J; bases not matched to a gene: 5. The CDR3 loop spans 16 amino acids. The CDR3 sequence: CASSQVILAGPGELFF. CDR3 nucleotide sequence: TGCGCCAGCAGCCAAGTCATACTAGCGGGACCCGGGGAGCTGTTTTTT.

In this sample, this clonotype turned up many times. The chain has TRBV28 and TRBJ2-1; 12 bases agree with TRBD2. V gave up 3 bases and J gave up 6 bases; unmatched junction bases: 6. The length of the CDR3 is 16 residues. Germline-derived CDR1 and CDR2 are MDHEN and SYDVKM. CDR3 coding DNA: TGTGCCAGCAGTTTCGTACTAGCGGGAGGAGGCAATGAGCAGTTCTTC. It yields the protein CASSFVLAGGGNEQFF.

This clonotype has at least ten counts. The CDR3 region has the DNA TGCAGTGCTAGCCGACCCCAGGGGACTAGCGGGAGTATTAATCGTGAGACCCAGTACTTC. This gives the protein CSASRPQGTSGSINRETQYF. V usage is TRBV20-1 and J usage is TRBJ2-5; 14 nucleotides match TRBD2. There are 20 residues in the CDR3. Germline V CDR1 and CDR2: DFQATT, SNEGSKA (reference sequence). V lost 3 bases to trimming and J lost 5 bases; unmatched junction nucleotides: 20.

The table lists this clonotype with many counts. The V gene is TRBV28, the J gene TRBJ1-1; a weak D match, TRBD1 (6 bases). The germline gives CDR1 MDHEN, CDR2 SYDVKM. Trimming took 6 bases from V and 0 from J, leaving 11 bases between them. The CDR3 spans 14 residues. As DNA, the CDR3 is TGTGCCAGCAGGAATAGGACAGTGAACACTGAAGCTTTCTTT. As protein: CASRNRTVNTEAFF.